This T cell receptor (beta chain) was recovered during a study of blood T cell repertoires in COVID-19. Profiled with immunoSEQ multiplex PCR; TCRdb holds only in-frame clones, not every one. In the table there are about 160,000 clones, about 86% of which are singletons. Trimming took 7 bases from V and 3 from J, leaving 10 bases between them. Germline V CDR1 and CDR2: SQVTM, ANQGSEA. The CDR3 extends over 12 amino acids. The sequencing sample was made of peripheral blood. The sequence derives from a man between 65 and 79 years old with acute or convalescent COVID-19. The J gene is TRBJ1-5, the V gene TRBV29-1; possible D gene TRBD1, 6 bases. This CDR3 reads CSAQGYNQPQHF. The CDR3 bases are TGCAGCGCACAGGGCTACAATCAGCCCCAGCATTTT.